Each of the 8 T cell receptor beta chains below was sequenced from the same sample in a study of T cell repertoires in aging, cancer and after chemotherapy. TRB rearrangements spanning V, D and J were amplified using mixed TRB-A/B primers. TCRdb redid the calling of the multiplex PCR reads with MiXCR, one entry per CDR3 protein. The table includes 6,700 or so distinct CDR3 sequences, over 20% detected once. TCR beta rearrangements were amplified from peripheral blood genomic DNA. Sequencing was done on a sample of blood. The receptors were gathered from a human donor with a blood cancer.

This sequence joins TRBV18 and TRBJ1-1; D not certain. Germline CDR1 reads KGHSH; CDR2 reads LQKENI. Trimming stripped 2 bases from V and 2 bases from J, with 9 bases between. The CDR3 runs 14 residues. CDR3 coding DNA: TGTGCCAGCTCACCATCGGCAGCCAACACTGAAGCTTTCTTT. Translation gives CASSPSAANTEAFF.

Notes on this clonotype: This may come from a read error, since a much larger clone is one base off. This CDR3 is CASNGGGASEDTQYF. CDR3 bases: TGTGCCAGCAACGGCGGGGGGGCTAGCGAAGATACGCAGTATTTT. The genes are TRBV6-5 and TRBJ2-3; TRBD2 matches 9 bases. Germline V gives CDR1 MNHEY, CDR2 SVGAGI. This CDR3 has 15 residues. Trimming at V came to 7 bases and at J to 5 bases, leaving 10 bases not matched to a gene.

CDR3 region: CASSLGTGGGKAFF. CDR3 nucleotides: TGTGCCAGCAGCTTAGGGACAGGGGGAGGAAAAGCTTTCTTT. The J gene is TRBJ1-1, the V gene TRBV7-6; 10 positions match TRBD1. The germline V gene encodes CDR1 SGHVS and CDR2 FNYEAQ. This CDR3 contains 14 residues. Unmatched junction bases numbered 5, after V lost 1 base and J lost 9 bases.

In this sample, this clonotype turned up a few times. This chain connects TRBV28 to TRBJ2-6; D remains ambiguous. The CDR3 runs to 15 residues. Germline V gene data show CDR1 as MDHEN and CDR2 as SYDVKM. With 5 bases removed from V and 0 bases from J, the gap between germline ends came to 8 bases. The CDR3 reads CASSPPNSGANVLTF. CDR3 nucleotides: TGTGCCAGCAGTCCACCGAACTCTGGGGCCAACGTCCTGACTTTC.

This clonotype turned up a few times. This chain links TRBV7-2 with TRBJ1-5; the D gene is possibly TRBD1 (6 bases). Germline CDR1 SGHTA, CDR2 FQGNSA. CDR3 length: 15 amino acids. V dropped 3 bases and J dropped 5 bases, with 14 bases sitting between them. The CDR3 DNA reads as TGTGCCAGCAGCTTTGCAGGGGCGCTGCATCAGCCCCAGCATTTT. Its translation is CASSFAGALHQPQHF.

There are a few counts of this clonotype. One junction end does not reproduce the germline sequence, and a read error may be involved. This chain links TRBV5-1 with TRBJ1-1; a possible D gene is TRBD1 (5 bases). CDR1 is SGHRS, CDR2 YFSETQ, per germline. This CDR3 has 13 residues. The CDR3 reads CASSLEGFTEAFF. The CDR3 nucleotides read TGTGCCAGCAGCTTGGAGGGGTTCACTGAAGCTTTCTTT.

This clonotype counts as medium-sized. The chain is built from TRBV5-6 and TRBJ2-3; no clear D gene. The V and J ends lost 0 bases and 0 bases respectively, with 8 bases between them. CDR3 length equals 15 residues. Germline CDR1 reads SGHDT; CDR2 reads YYEEEE. The CDR3 loop reads CASSLGSLSTDTQYF. The CDR3 region has the DNA TGTGCCAGCAGCTTGGGCAGCCTTAGCACAGATACGCAGTATTTT.

V usage is TRBV2 and J usage is TRBJ1-5; TRBD1 matches 8 bases. V shed 4 bases, J shed 6 bases, and the junction held 8 bases outside the gene matches. The CDR3 runs to 15 residues. Looked up from germline, CDR1 is SNHLY and CDR2 is FYNNEI. CDR3 nucleotides: TGTGCCAGCAGTGTCAACAGGGGGGATAGTCAGCCCCAGCATTTT. It codes for CASSVNRGDSQPQHF.